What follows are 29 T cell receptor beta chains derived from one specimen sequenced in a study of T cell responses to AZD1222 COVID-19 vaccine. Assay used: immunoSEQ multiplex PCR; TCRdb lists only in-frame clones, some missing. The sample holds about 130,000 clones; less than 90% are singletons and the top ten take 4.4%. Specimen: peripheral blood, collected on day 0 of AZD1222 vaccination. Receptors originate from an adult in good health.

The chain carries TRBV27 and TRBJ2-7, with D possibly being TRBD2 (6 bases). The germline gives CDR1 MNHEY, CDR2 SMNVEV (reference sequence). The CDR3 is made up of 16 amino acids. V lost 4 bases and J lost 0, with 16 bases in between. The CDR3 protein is CASSSSGVLISYEQYF. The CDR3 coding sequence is TGTGCCAGCAGTTCCTCGGGGGTGTTAATCTCCTACGAGCAGTACTTC.

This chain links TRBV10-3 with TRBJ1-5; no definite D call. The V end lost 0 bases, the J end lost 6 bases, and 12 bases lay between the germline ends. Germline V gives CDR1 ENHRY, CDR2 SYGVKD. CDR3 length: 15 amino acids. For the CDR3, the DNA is TGTGCCATCAGTGAGTCTATTGGGCAACGTCAGCCCCAGCATTTT. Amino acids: CAISESIGQRQPQHF.

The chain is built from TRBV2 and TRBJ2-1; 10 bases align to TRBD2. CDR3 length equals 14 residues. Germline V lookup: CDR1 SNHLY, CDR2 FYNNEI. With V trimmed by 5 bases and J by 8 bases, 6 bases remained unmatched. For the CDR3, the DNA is TGTGCCAGCAGTCGGCTAGCGGGAGTCGATGAGCAGTTCTTC. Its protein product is CASSRLAGVDEQFF. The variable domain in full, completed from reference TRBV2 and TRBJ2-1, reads EPEVTQTPSHQVTQMGQEVILRCVPISNHLYFYWYRQILGQKVEFLVSFYNNEISEKSEIFDDQFSVERPDGSNFTLKIRSTKLEDSAMYFCASSRLAGVDEQFFGPGTRLTVL.

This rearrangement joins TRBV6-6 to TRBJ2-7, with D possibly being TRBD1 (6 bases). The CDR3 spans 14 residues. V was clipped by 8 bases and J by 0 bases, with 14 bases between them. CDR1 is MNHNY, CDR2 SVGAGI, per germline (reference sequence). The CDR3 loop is CASGTGMGSYEQYF. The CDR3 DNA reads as TGTGCCAGCGGAACAGGGATGGGCTCCTACGAGCAGTACTTC.

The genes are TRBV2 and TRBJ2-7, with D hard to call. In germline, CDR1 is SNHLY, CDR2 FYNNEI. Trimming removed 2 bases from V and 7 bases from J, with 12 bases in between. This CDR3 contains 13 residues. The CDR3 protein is CASSEMPMGEQYF. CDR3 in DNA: TGTGCCAGCAGTGAAATGCCAATGGGGGAGCAGTACTTC.

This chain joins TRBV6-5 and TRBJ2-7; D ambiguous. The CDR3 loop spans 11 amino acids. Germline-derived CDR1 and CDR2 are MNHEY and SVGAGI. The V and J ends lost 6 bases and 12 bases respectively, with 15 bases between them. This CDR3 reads CASRSSARPYF. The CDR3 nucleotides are TGTGCCAGCAGAAGTTCAGCACGGCCGTACTTC.

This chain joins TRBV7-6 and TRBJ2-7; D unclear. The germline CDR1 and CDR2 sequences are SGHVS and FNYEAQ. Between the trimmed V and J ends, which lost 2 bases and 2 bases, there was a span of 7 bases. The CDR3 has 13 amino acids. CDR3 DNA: TGTGCCAGCAGCTTATCGGAACCCTACGAGCAGTACTTC. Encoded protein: CASSLSEPYEQYF.

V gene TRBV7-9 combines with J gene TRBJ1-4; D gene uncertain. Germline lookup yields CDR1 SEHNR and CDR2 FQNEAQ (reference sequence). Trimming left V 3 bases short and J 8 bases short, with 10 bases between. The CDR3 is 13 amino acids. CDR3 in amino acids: CASSLDVEEKLFF. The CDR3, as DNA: TGTGCCAGCAGCTTGGACGTGGAGGAAAAACTGTTTTTT.

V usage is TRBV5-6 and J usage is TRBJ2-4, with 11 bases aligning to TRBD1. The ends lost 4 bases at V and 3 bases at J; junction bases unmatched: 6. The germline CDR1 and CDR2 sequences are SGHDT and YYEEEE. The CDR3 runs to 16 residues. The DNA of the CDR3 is TGTGCCAGCAGCCTCCGGGACAGGGGGGTCAAAAACATTCAGTACTTC. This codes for CASSLRDRGVKNIQYF.

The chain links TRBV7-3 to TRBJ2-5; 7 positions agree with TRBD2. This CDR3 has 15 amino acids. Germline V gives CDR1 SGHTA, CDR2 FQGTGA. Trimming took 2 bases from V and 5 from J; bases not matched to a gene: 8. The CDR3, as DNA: TGTGCCAGCAGCTTATTCGCGGGAGTAGGCGAGACCCAGTACTTC. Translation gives CASSLFAGVGETQYF.

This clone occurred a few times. The CDR3 sequence is CASSLEPGTGELFF. As DNA, the CDR3 is TGTGCCAGCAGCTTAGAGCCGGGCACCGGGGAGCTGTTTTTT. The chain carries TRBV11-2 and TRBJ2-2; the D is unclear. Deletions cut 0 bases from V and 4 bases from J, with 6 bases between. Germline CDR1 reads SGHAT; CDR2 reads FQNNGV. The CDR3 has 14 amino acids.

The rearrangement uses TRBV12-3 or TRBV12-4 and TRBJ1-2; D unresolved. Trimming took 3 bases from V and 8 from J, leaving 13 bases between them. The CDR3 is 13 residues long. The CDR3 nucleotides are TGTGCCAGCAGTTTTAACACCAGGAAGGGCTACACCTTC. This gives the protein CASSFNTRKGYTF.

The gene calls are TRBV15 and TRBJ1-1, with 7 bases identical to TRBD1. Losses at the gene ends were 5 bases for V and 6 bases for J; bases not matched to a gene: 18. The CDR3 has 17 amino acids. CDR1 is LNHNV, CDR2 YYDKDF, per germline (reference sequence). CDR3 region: CATSEGAPRSDKPEAFF. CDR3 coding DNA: TGTGCCACCAGCGAGGGGGCGCCGCGCTCCGACAAGCCTGAAGCTTTCTTT.

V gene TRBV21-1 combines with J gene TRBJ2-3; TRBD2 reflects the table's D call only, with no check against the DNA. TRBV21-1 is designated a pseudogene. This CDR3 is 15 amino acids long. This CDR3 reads CATFGRLASTDTQYF. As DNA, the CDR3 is TGTGCCACTTTCGGGCGACTAGCAAGCACAGATACGCAGTATTTT.

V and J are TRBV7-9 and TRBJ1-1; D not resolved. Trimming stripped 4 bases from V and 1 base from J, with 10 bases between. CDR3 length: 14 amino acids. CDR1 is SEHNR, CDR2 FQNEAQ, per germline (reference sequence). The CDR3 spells CASSSVAGNTEAFF. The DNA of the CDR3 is TGTGCCAGCAGCTCTGTTGCGGGGAACACTGAAGCTTTCTTT.

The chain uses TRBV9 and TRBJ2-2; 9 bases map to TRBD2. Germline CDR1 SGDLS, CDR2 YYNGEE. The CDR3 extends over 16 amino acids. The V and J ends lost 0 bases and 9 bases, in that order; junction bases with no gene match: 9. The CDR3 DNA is TGTGCCAGCAGCGTAGACAGCGGGGGGTCCTTCCGGGAGCTGTTTTTT. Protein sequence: CASSVDSGGSFRELFF. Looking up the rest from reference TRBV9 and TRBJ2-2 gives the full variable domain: DSGVTQTPKHLITATGQRVTLRCSPRSGDLSVYWYQQSLDQGLQFLIQYYNGEERAKGNILERFSAQQFPDLHSELNLSSLELGDSALYFCASSVDSGGSFRELFFGEGSRLTVL.

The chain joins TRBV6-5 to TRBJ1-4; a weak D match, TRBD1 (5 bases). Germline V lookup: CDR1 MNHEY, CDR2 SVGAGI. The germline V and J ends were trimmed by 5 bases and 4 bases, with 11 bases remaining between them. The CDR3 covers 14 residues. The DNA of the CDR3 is TGTGCCAGCAGTCAGGGATGGGGTAATGAAAAACTGTTTTTT. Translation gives CASSQGWGNEKLFF.

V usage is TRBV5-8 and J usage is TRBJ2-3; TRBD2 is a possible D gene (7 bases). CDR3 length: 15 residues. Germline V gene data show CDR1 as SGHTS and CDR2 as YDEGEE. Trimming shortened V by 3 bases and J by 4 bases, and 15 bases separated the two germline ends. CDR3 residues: CASSWGQGRADTQYF. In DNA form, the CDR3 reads TGTGCCAGCAGCTGGGGCCAGGGGAGGGCAGATACGCAGTATTTT.

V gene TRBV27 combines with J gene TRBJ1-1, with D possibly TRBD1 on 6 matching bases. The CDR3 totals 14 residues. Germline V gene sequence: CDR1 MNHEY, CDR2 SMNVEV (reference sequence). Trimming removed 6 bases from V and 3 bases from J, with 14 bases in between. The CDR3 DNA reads TGTGCCAGCAGCTCACCCAGGGGAGACACTGAAGCTTTCTTT. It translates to CASSSPRGDTEAFF.

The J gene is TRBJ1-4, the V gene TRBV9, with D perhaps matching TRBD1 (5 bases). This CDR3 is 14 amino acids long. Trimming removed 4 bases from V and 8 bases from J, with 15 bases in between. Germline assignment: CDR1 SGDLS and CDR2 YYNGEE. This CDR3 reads CASSPRGVGEKLFF. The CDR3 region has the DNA TGTGCCAGCAGCCCCAGAGGGGTAGGAGAAAAACTGTTTTTT.

The CDR3 nucleotides are TGTGCCATCAGTGAAACGTACTATGGCTACACCTTC. This gives the protein CAISETYYGYTF. J is TRBJ1-2 and V is TRBV10-3; no firm D call. CDR3 length: 12 amino acids. The V end lost 3 bases, the J end lost 3 bases, and 5 bases lay between the germline ends. Germline-derived CDR1 and CDR2 are ENHRY and SYGVKD.

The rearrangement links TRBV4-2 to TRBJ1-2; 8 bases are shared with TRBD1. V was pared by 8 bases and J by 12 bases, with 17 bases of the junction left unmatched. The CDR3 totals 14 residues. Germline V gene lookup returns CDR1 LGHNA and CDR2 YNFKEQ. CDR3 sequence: CASGPGTGLLTHTF. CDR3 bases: TGTGCCAGCGGGCCAGGGACAGGCCTCCTCACTCACACCTTC.

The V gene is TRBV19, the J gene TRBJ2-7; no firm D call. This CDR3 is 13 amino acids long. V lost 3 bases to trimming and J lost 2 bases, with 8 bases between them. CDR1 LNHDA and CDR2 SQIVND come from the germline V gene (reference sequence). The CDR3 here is CASSISEAYEQYF. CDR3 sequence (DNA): TGTGCCAGTAGTATCAGCGAGGCCTACGAGCAGTACTTC. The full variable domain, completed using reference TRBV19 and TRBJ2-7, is DGGITQSPKYLFRKEGQNVTLSCEQNLNHDAMYWYRQDPGQGLRLIYYSQIVNDFQKGDIAEGYSVSREKKESFPLTVTSAQKNPTAFYLCASSISEAYEQYFGPGTRLTVT.

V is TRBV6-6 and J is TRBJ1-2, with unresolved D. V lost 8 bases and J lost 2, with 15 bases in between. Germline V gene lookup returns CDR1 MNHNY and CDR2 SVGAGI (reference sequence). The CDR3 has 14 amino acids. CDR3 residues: CASANPGVNYGYTF. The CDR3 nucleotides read TGTGCCAGCGCAAACCCCGGGGTAAACTATGGCTACACCTTC.

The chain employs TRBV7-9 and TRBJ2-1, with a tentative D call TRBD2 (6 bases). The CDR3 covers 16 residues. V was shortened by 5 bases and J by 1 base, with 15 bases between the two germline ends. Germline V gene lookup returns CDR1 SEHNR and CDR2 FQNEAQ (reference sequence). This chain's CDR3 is CASSPLGGLSYNEQFF. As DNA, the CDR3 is TGTGCCAGCAGCCCCCTGGGGGGATTGTCCTACAATGAGCAGTTCTTC. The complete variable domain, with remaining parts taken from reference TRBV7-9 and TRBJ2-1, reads DTGVSQNPRHKITKRGQNVTFRCDPISEHNRLYWYRQTLGQGPEFLTYFQNEAQLEKSRLLSDRFSAERPKGSFSTLEIQRTEQGDSAMYLCASSPLGGLSYNEQFFGPGTRLTVL.

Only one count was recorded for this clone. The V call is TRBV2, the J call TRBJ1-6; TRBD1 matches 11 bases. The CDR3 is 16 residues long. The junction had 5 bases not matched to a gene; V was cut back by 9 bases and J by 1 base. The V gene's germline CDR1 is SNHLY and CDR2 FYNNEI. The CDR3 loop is CASRTGGNSYNSPLHF. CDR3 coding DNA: TGTGCCAGTCGGACAGGGGGCAATTCCTATAATTCACCCCTCCACTTT.

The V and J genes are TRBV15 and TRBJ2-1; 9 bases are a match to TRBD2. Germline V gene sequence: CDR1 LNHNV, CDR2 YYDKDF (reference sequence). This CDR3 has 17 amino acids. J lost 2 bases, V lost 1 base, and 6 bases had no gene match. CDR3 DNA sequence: TGTGCCACCAGCAGAGCCAGGAGCGGGGGGCCCTACAATGAGCAGTTCTTC. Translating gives CATSRARSGGPYNEQFF.

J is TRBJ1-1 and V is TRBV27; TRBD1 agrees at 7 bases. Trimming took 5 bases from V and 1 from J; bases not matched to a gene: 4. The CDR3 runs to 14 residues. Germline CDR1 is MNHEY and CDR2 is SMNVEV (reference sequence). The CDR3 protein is CASSPGTANTEAFF. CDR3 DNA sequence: TGTGCCAGCAGTCCAGGGACAGCGAACACTGAAGCTTTCTTT.

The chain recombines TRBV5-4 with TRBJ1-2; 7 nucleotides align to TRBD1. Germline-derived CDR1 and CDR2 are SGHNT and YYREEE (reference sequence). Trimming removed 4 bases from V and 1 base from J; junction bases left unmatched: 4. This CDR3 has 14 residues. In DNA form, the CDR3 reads TGTGCCAGCAGCATTGGGACAGTTAACTATGGCTACACCTTC. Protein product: CASSIGTVNYGYTF.